The clone carrying this T cell receptor (beta chain) has just a few counts. The target antigen is unknown. This record belongs to a study of T-cell memory formation after mild COVID-19. The CDR3 loop spans 14 amino acids. V dropped 6 bases and J dropped 8 bases, with 19 bases sitting between them. Study-level points and caveats: A balance of CD4 and CD8 characterized clones contracting day 15 to 85, whereas later expanders leaned CD4+. Proof of SARS-CoV-2 specificity was absent for the second-wave clones that crested on day 37.

TCRdb re-called the 5' RACE reads through MiXCR, storing one row per CDR3 protein. The sample has approximately 150,000 distinct CDR3 sequences; approximately 5.7% are singletons. V and J are TRBV12-3 or TRBV12-4 and TRBJ1-2; D gene ambiguous. The sequencing input was PBMCs or a T cell subset sorted from them (not recorded which). The receptor was derived from an adult woman who had mild COVID-19 (a few samples of this study predate the infection). Cell type and time point are not known. DNA of the CDR3: TGTGCCAGCAGCTCTTACCTAGCGGGTCAAGGCTACACCTTC. This gives the protein CASSSYLAGQGYTF.